This paragraph reports one T cell receptor (beta chain). What it recognizes is unknown. Data came from immunoSEQ multiplex PCR; TCRdb stores just in-frame clones and leaves some out. The sample gives some 48,000 clones, 60% to 85% of which show up once; 1.5% to 2% is in the top ten. The sample originates from a study of OX40 agonist ivuxolimab in advanced cancers. Background on the study: Patients enrolled in dose escalation were diagnosed with hepatocellular carcinoma, melanoma, renal cell or head and neck cancer. Averaging 60 years in age, with a range of roughly 23 to 80, the cohort was approximately 83% male.

Study-wide results and limits: In CD8+ T cells, expanded clones were on average more numerous than in CD4+. Several nonresponders also turned out to have low normalized T-cell clonal expansion.

The V and J ends lost 6 bases and 7 bases respectively, with 9 bases between them. Germline CDR1 reads MDHEN; CDR2 reads SYDVKM. The CDR3 length is 11 residues. This clonotype originated in an adult with an advanced solid tumor such as melanoma, head and neck, liver or kidney cancer. J is TRBJ1-1 and V is TRBV28; D gene ambiguous. This material consisted of CD4+ or CD8+ T cells sorted from blood, taken in a trial of the OX40 agonist ivuxolimab. The CDR3 loop reads CASRAKFEAFF. CDR3 in DNA: TGTGCCAGCAGAGCTAAGTTTGAAGCTTTCTTT.